This paragraph reports one T cell receptor beta chain. This clone's antigen is unknown. The record has no base qualities; no much larger clone is one base away. The data were obtained in a study of PD-1 blockade in classical Hodgkin lymphoma (dated by TCRdb to the early 2020s). Concerning the study at large: Nivolumab dosing was 3 mg/kg intravenously every 2 weeks, continuing until either disease progression or unacceptable toxicity. A peripheral blood immune signature of response to PD-1 blockade in classical Hodgkin lymphoma was defined using TCR beta sequencing and CyTOF.

The CDR3 runs 15 residues from the cysteine to the phenylalanine. Just CDR3 DNA is preserved here, 45 bases in frame from base 1. The germline ends are 9 bases apart after V is trimmed by 0 bases and J by 0 bases. The germline V gene yields SGHRS for CDR1 and YFSETQ for CDR2. Genomic DNA was isolated using the Qiagen DNeasy kit from unsorted PBMCs as well as from negatively selected CD4+ and CD8+ fractions. Using primers that anneal to V and J segments, immunoSEQ multiplex PCR amplified the TCR beta CDR3 regions. A synthetic immune receptor repertoire was used to minimize amplification bias, and remaining bias was computationally removed after sequencing. On the authors' methods: Custom Python scripts were used to quantify repertoire diversity as the Shannon entropy index. Unsorted, CD4+ and CD8+ repertoires were examined separately, except in combined analyses, for which CD4+ and CD8+ sequences were merged in silico. Clonal expansion was defined as at least a 2-fold frequency increase after treatment relative to C1D1, with a pseudocount of 0.5 for undetected baseline clones. Clones with 0 or 1 copy at C1D1 were classified as singleton clones, and clones with 2 or more copies were classified as non-singleton clones. Clones expanded in unsorted samples were annotated as CD4+, CD8+ or unknown by matching protein sequences in sorted samples from the same patient. Wilcoxon tests were applied to paired samples to test diversity changes from C1D1 to C4D1. TCRdb carries this immuneACCESS record with in-frame sequences only. Its versions omit some clonotypes, under half of them owing to an unresolved V gene in the studies checked, with the rest unexplained. D and trimming come from the DNA, and the V and J calls and clone size come from that table. The table for this sample lists about 19,000 clones; less than 90% of them were counted only once. Roughly 5% of the sample belongs to the ten largest clones.

What the authors observed across the whole study: Lower diversity was seen in patients whose nivolumab began less than 1 year after ASCT, and these patients were left out of later analyses so that immune reconstitution would not confound the results. Baseline TCR diversity was reported as lower in newly diagnosed patients than in healthy donors, and lower still in relapsed/refractory patients. A significant rise by C4D1 was seen in CD4+ but not CD8+ TCR diversity (p=0.0027 vs p=0.16), with the rise being most apparent in complete responders (p=0.02). The study was limited to a single clinical trial cohort, and causes of repertoire differences, possibly disease activity or prior therapy, remained undefined. Trial patients with a complete response had baseline diversity similar to that of newly diagnosed patients, while partial responders and progressors had significantly lower diversity.

This specimen's time point label, per the study, means: cycle 4 day 1 (C4D1), after 6 weeks of nivolumab. Every trial patient had relapsed after autologous stem cell transplantation, and cohorts A, B and C differed in prior brentuximab vedotin exposure. A Miltenyi CD8+ T cell isolation kit was used for magnetic negative selection to purify CD8+ T cells from thawed PBMCs. A total of fewer than 65 patients with relapsed/refractory classical Hodgkin lymphoma made up the trial cohort, and each patient's best overall response was complete response, partial response or progressive disease. Single-agent nivolumab was administered to trial patients in the multi-cohort phase II CheckMate 205 trial. An independent review committee assessed best overall response by applying the 2007 International Working Group response criteria. Trial PBMCs were obtained immediately prior to nivolumab initiation (C1D1) and on therapy at cycle 2 day 1 and cycle 4 day 1. Peripheral blood was collected in 8 mL Vacutainer Cell Preparation Tubes, from which PBMCs were isolated by centrifugation and then cryopreserved. Purified CD4+ and CD8+ fractions were prepared only for cases with an additional available PBMC sample. Magnetically labelled cells were depleted on LS columns in a quadroMACS separator, and the flow-through was collected as the purified fraction.

This sequence uses TRBV5-1 and TRBJ1-1; the D gene is perhaps TRBD1, on 5 matching bases. The sequencing used CD8+ T cells from blood, collected before the fourth cycle of nivolumab. This clonotype originated in a human donor with classical Hodgkin lymphoma. The sequenced DNA: TGCGCCAGCAGCTTGGTCCCAGGGATGAACACTGAAGCTTTCTTT. Translated, it gives CASSLVPGMNTEAFF.